The 14 T cell receptor beta chains given below trace back to one sample, sequenced in a study of shared clonotypes between healthy human individuals. Produced via immunoSEQ multiplex PCR; TCRdb's table is partial and in-frame only. The repertoire holds about 960,000 clones, with 60% to 85% as singletons. The sample consisted of memory CD4+ T cells sorted from blood. Subset in this sample: CD45RA-negative fraction. The receptors come from a man aged 18-30 years in good health.

The CDR3 nucleotides are TGCAGCGTTGGTTTAAACCGGGTCTATGGCTACACCTTC. Protein product: CSVGLNRVYGYTF. The chain carries TRBV29-1 and TRBJ1-2; unclear D gene. Germline lookup yields CDR1 SQVTM and CDR2 ANQGSEA. The CDR3 is made up of 13 amino acids. Trimming left V 4 bases short and J 4 bases short, with 13 bases between. Filled out from reference TRBV29-1 and TRBJ1-2, the complete variable domain reads SAVISQKPSRDICQRGTSLTIQCQVDSQVTMMFWYRQQPGQSLTLIATANQGSEATYESGFVIDKFPISRPNLTFSTLTVSNMSPEDSSIYLCSVGLNRVYGYTFGSGTRLTVV.

The V gene is TRBV28, the J gene TRBJ1-2; possibly TRBD1 for D (6 bases). Germline CDR1 and CDR2: MDHEN and SYDVKM. The CDR3 contains 13 residues. V lost 3 bases, J lost 4 bases, and 9 bases lay in between. The CDR3 coding sequence is TGTGCCAGCAGTTTCCGCAGGGGCTATGGCTACACCTTC. This encodes CASSFRRGYGYTF.

J is TRBJ2-1 and V is TRBV6-6, with 11 bases identical to TRBD2. The V and J ends lost 6 bases and 6 bases, in that order; junction bases with no gene match: 7. This CDR3 has 15 amino acids. Germline loops: CDR1 MNHNY, CDR2 SVGAGI (reference sequence). The CDR3 sequence is CASSTGTSGFNEQFF. The CDR3 region has the DNA TGTGCCAGCAGCACCGGGACTAGCGGCTTCAATGAGCAGTTCTTC.

The chain joins TRBV6-5 to TRBJ2-7; 8 bases map to TRBD1. Germline V CDR1 and CDR2: MNHEY, SVGAGI. This CDR3 has 15 residues. V lost 5 bases, J lost 3 bases, and 9 bases stayed unmatched. The DNA of the CDR3 is TGTGCCAGCAGTGCCCTCGGACAGGGCTTCTACGAGCAGTACTTC. It is translated as CASSALGQGFYEQYF.

This sequence joins TRBV5-1 and TRBJ2-5, with D possibly being TRBD1 (5 bases). The CDR3 has 15 amino acids. V gave up 4 bases and J gave up 4 bases, with 17 bases separating them. Germline CDR1 is SGHRS and CDR2 is YFSETQ. In DNA, the CDR3 is TGCGCCAGCAGCCCGGGCTCAGGGAATACAGAGACCCAGTACTTC. This translates into CASSPGSGNTETQYF.

This clone was detected only once. This chain uses TRBV4-1 with TRBJ2-5, with D possibly being TRBD2 (5 bases). V lost 5 bases and J 4 bases, leaving 17 bases between the germline ends. Per germline, CDR1 MGHRA and CDR2 YSYEKL. The CDR3 runs to 15 residues. The CDR3 protein is CASSVIVSAGETQYF. In DNA, the CDR3 is TGCGCCAGCAGCGTAATCGTTAGCGCCGGAGAGACCCAGTACTTC.

This clone was seen a single time. The gene calls are TRBV19 and TRBJ2-7; 8 positions agree with TRBD2. From germline, CDR1 is LNHDA and CDR2 SQIVND (reference sequence). Losses at the gene ends were 6 bases for V and 4 bases for J; bases not matched to a gene: 11. The CDR3 spans 15 residues. The CDR3 spells CASSPGLARSYEQYF. In DNA, the CDR3 is TGTGCCAGTAGCCCCGGACTAGCTCGATCTTACGAGCAGTACTTC.

The sample holds a few counts of this clone. This chain connects TRBV10-3 to TRBJ2-7, with 7 positions matching TRBD1. Trimming at V came to 8 bases and at J to 4 bases, leaving 14 bases not matched to a gene. Germline CDR1 and CDR2: ENHRY and SYGVKD. CDR3 length equals 15 residues. CDR3 DNA sequence: TGTGCCATCGCCGATGGGACAGCAACCTTTTACGAGCAGTACTTC. The encoded protein is CAIADGTATFYEQYF.

This clone occurred once. The gene calls are TRBV6-6 and TRBJ1-1; D is ambiguous. Germline CDR1 reads MNHNY; CDR2 reads SVGAGI (reference sequence). Trimming cost V 6 bases and J 4 bases, with 12 bases left between them. The CDR3 contains 13 residues. CDR3 in DNA: TGTGCCAGCAGGGGCCTTTGGGGCACTGAAGCTTTCTTT. Protein product: CASRGLWGTEAFF.

A single count supports this clone. This chain uses TRBV6-6 with TRBJ1-5, with a weak D call TRBD1 (5 bases). This CDR3 spans 14 amino acids. Germline CDR1 MNHNY, CDR2 SVGAGI (reference sequence). V was shortened by 6 bases and J by 0 bases, with 9 bases between the two germline ends. The CDR3 DNA reads as TGTGCCAGCAGAGCAGGGTATAGCAATCAGCCCCAGCATTTT. Its protein is CASRAGYSNQPQHF.

The chain links TRBV10-3 to TRBJ1-3; D is perhaps TRBD1 (6 bases). V dropped 2 bases and J dropped 3 bases, with 11 bases sitting between them. The CDR3 totals 15 residues. The germline CDR1 and CDR2 sequences are ENHRY and SYGVKD. CDR3 DNA sequence: TGTGCCATCAGTGAGATCGCAGGGGTTGGAAACACCATATATTTT. Amino acids: CAISEIAGVGNTIYF.

The chain has TRBV9 and TRBJ2-1; D ambiguous. The CDR3 runs 16 residues. In germline, CDR1 is SGDLS, CDR2 YYNGEE. Trimming took off 3 bases at V and 2 bases at J, with 15 bases between the two ends. The DNA for the CDR3 is TGTGCCAGCAGCGCAAGACTCTCGGCCGCCTACAATGAGCAGTTCTTC. Translation: CASSARLSAAYNEQFF.

The CDR3 loop is CSASTDTQYF. The CDR3 DNA reads as TGCAGCGCTAGCACAGATACGCAGTATTTT. The chain couples TRBV29-1 to TRBJ2-3; no clear D. The CDR3 loop spans 10 amino acids. V lost 7 bases, J lost 0 bases, and 2 bases lay in between. Germline V gene data show CDR1 as SQVTM and CDR2 as ANQGSEA.

This clone was recorded a few times. The chain uses TRBV30 and TRBJ1-5; TRBD1 might be the D (6 bases). Trimming took off 3 bases at V and 15 bases at J, with 21 bases between the two ends. The CDR3 consists of 13 residues. Germline V lookup: CDR1 GTSNPN, CDR2 SVGIG (reference sequence). The CDR3, as DNA: TGTGCCTGGAGCGCAACTAGCGACAGGCCGAGGCATTTT. This sequence encodes CAWSATSDRPRHF.